This TCR beta chain comes out of a study of T-cell memory formation after mild COVID-19 (dated by TCRdb to 2020 to 2022). Notes on the research overall: TCR sequence clusters from the two donors were found to be largely donor specific. Longitudinal TCRalpha and TCRbeta repertoire sequencing tracked T-cell clones expanding and contracting after mild COVID-19 in a couple of donors. Two young, previously healthy adult volunteers, one female and one male, were included in the cohort. The paper's findings and limits, for the study overall: The second-wave clones that peaked on day 37 were not confirmed to be SARS-CoV-2 specific. Contracting CD4+ clones were located mainly in the CM and EM memory subsets, whereas CD8+ clones were found to be enriched in EMRA. From day 15 to 85, contracting clones showed balanced CD4/CD8 phenotypes, whereas a second wave of clones that expanded from day 15 to 37 leaned towards CD4+. The study covered only a couple of mild cases, and larger cohorts including severe cases with pre-infection samples were considered necessary. Some responding clones were detected in pre-infection memory, which suggested that pre-existing cross-reactive memory T cells had joined the SARS-CoV-2 response.

The sequencer was an Illumina NovaSeq 6000. cDNA libraries for TCRalpha and TCRbeta were prepared by 5'RACE using constant-segment primers, with sample barcodes and unique molecular identifiers added. RNA was extracted from every sample with Trizol reagent. Libraries were amplified in two PCR steps, with a second sample barcode and Illumina TruSeq adapters added in the second step. The libraries were sequenced on an Illumina NovaSeq using 2 x 150 bp paired-end reads. The original methods were these. With migec v1.2.7, reads were demultiplexed and then collapsed into UMI-guided consensus sequences. Using mixcr v2.1.11, UMI consensuses were aligned to TRA and TRB V and J templates and then assembled into clonotypes. Clonotypes were classified as expanded or contracted when called significant by both edgeR and NoisET, with noise models trained on biological replicates. For edgeR calls, the cutoffs were a false discovery rate-adjusted p below 0.01 and a log2 fold-change threshold of 1. As an exploratory analysis of dynamics, max-normalized trajectories of the 1000 most abundant clonotypes were examined with PCA combined with hierarchical clustering. Separately sequenced CD4+ and CD8+ repertoires were used to assign a CD4 or CD8 phenotype to each responding clone. Through fastp at Q25 and MiXCR, TCRdb rebuilt clones from the public reads, retaining in-frame beta chains. Merged by CDR3 protein, the rows form single entries marked with the most common genes and DNA. TCRdb's processing, not the authors', yielded these V and J calls. The sample table shows about 250,000 distinct CDR3 sequences, and roughly 14% are seen once. Around 2% of the sample is in the top ten clones.

CDR1 and CDR2 (LNHNV, YYDKDF) derive from the germline V gene (reference sequence). The CDR3 covers 16 residues, taking in both the cysteine and the phenylalanine. Only the CDR3 portion is preserved as DNA: 48 bases, with reading frame beginning at the first base. Trimming costs V 0 bases and J 4 bases, and their ends lie 15 bases apart. About this clonotype: Its antigen is not yet known. Base-call qualities are not available, and no considerably larger clone is one nucleotide away.

Ficoll-Paque density gradient centrifugation was the method used to isolate PBMCs. The rearrangement combines TRBV15 with TRBJ2-5, with the D gene call left open. The origin of this receptor is an adult woman who had mild COVID-19 (a few samples of this study predate the infection). The sample titles of this study are shuffled in the database, so cell type and time point are left out; the donor was told from shared clones. The sample consisted of PBMCs or a T cell subset sorted from them (not recorded which). The nucleotide sequence is TGTGCCACCAGCAGAGATCTTACAGCCTCTGGAGAGACCCAGTACTTC. It is translated as CATSRDLTASGETQYF. With all but the CDR3 taken from the reference TRBV15 and TRBJ2-5 genes, the full variable domain is: DAMVIQNPRYQVTQFGKPVTLSCSQTLNHNVMYWYQQKSSQAPKLLFHYYDKDFNNEADTPDNFQSRRPNTSFCFLDIRSPGLGDTAMYLCATSRDLTASGETQYFGPGTRLLVL.